The sequence of this T cell receptor (beta chain) was determined in a study of Graves' ophthalmopathy and Graves' hyperthyroidism. The overall study: Hyperthyroidism showing no ophthalmopathy within 18 months of follow-up was stable. Whole-study findings and limits: Detection in blood was also observed for most expanded thyroid clonotypes above 0.001 frequency.

CDR3 regions of TCR beta were amplified from RNA transcripts. After a first-round RT-PCR with HTBI primers, a second-round multiplex PCR was run. TCRdb called the multiplex PCR reads again in MiXCR, with one record for every CDR3 protein. The sample records around 1,000,000 distinct CDR3 sequences, approximately 35% being singletons. The germline V gene encodes CDR1 MNHEY and CDR2 SVGAGI. V was shortened by 0 bases and J by 0 bases, with 8 bases between the two germline ends. The CDR3 contains 15 residues. There are many counts of this clonotype. What it binds is not known. The gene calls are TRBV6-5 and TRBJ1-2; D unclear. Sequencing was performed on peripheral blood or thyroid tissue (not recorded which). This TCR derives from an adult man with Graves' hyperthyroidism. CDR3 loop: CASSYSGAANYGYTF. The CDR3 region has the DNA TGTGCCAGCAGTTACTCGGGCGCAGCTAACTATGGCTACACCTTC.